This T cell receptor beta chain was identified in a study of PD-L1 blockade in urothelial cancer. On the study more broadly: It was at 3 weeks (second dose) and 6 weeks after treatment start that blood was analyzed. General observations from the study: Patients who had durable benefit saw their tumor-associated blood clones expand more at 3 weeks.

Here immunoSEQ multiplex PCR was the method, and the copy in TCRdb shows in-frame clones only, minus some. This sample has approximately 100,000 clones, with about 89% found just once. To note about this clone: Its antigen is as yet unknown.

Enrolled patients showed locally advanced or metastatic urothelial carcinoma. The number of samples from each patient was between 1 and 8, taken pretreatment and on-treatment. This CDR3 comprises 14 residues. CDR1 is LGHNA, CDR2 YNFKEQ, per germline. V lost 0 bases, J lost 5 bases, and 10 bases lay in between. The sequence derives from a woman older than 75 with urothelial cancer. This chain joins TRBV4-2 and TRBJ1-2, with D hard to call. The sequencing used PBMCs, collected around atezolizumab (anti-PD-L1) treatment. The DNA for the CDR3 is TGTGCCAGCAGCCAAGATCTTCGGGAATATGGCTACACCTTC. This translates into CASSQDLREYGYTF.